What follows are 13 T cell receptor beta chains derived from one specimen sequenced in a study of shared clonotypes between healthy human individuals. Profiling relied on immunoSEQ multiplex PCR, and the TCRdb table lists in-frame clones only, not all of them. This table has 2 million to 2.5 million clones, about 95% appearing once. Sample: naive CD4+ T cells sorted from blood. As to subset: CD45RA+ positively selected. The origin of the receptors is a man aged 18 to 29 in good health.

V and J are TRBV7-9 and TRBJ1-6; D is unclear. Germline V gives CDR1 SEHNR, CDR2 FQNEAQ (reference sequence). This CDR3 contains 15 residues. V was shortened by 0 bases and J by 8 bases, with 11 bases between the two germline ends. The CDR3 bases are TGTGCCAGCAGCTTAGCGGTCGGCCTCCATTCACCCCTCCACTTT. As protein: CASSLAVGLHSPLHF.

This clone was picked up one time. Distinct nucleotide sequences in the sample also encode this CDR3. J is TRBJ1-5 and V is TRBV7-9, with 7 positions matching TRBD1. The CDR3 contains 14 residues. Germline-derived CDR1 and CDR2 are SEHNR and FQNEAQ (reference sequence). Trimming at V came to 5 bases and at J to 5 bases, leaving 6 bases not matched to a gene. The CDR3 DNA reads TGTGCCAGCAGCCGTGACAGGGAGGATCAGCCCCAGCATTTT. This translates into CASSRDREDQPQHF. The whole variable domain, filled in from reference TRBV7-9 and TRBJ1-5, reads DTGVSQNPRHKITKRGQNVTFRCDPISEHNRLYWYRQTLGQGPEFLTYFQNEAQLEKSRLLSDRFSAERPKGSFSTLEIQRTEQGDSAMYLCASSRDREDQPQHFGDGTRLSIL.

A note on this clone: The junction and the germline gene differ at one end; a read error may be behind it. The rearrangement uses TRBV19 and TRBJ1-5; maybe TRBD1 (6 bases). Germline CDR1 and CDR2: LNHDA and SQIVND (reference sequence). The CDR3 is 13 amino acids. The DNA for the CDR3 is TGTGCCAGTAGTATACACAGGGATCAACCCCAGCATTTT. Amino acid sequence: CASSIHRDQPQHF. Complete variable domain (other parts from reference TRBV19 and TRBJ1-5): DGGITQSPKYLFRKEGQNVTLSCEQNLNHDAMYWYRQDPGQGLRLIYYSQIVNDFQKGDIAEGYSVSREKKESFPLTVTSAQKNPTAFYLCASSIHRDQPQHFGDGTRLSIL.

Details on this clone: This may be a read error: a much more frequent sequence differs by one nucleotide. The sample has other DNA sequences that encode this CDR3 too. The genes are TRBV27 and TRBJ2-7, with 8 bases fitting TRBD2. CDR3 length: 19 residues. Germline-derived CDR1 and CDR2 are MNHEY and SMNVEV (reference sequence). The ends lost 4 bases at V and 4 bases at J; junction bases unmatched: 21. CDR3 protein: CASSSRPGTSGSSNYEQYF. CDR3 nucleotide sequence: TGTGCCAGCAGTTCCCGCCCAGGGACCAGCGGGAGCAGTAATTACGAGCAGTACTTC.

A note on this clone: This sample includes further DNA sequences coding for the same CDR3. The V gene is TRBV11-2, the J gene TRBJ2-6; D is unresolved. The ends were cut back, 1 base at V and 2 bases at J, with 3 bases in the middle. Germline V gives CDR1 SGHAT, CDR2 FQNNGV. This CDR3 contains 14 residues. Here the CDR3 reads CASSLGPGANVLTF. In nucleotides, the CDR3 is TGTGCCAGCAGCTTAGGTCCTGGGGCCAACGTCCTGACTTTC.

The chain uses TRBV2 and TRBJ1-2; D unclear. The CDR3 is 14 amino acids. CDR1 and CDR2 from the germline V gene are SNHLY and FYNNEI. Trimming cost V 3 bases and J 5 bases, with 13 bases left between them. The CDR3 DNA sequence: TGTGCCAGCAGTGACAGGCGAATGGAATATGGCTACACCTTC. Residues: CASSDRRMEYGYTF.

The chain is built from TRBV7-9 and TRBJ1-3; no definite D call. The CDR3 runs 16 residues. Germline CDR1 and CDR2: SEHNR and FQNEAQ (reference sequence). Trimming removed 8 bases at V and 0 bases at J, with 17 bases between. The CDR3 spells CASLAYGVASGNTIYF. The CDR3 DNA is TGTGCCAGCTTAGCTTACGGGGTCGCCTCTGGAAACACCATATATTTT.

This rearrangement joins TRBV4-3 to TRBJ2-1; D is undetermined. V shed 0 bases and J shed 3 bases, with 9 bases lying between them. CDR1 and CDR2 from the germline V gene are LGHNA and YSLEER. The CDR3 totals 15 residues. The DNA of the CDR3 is TGCGCCAGCAGCCAAGAGCGTGTAAGCTACAATGAGCAGTTCTTC. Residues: CASSQERVSYNEQFF.

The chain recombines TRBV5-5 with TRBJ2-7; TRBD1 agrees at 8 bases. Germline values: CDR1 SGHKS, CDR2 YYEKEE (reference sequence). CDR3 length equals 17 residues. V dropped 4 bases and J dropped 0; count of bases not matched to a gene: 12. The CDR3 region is CASSPTGITGGSYEQYF. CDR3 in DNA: TGTGCCAGCAGCCCGACGGGGATAACAGGGGGCTCCTACGAGCAGTACTTC.

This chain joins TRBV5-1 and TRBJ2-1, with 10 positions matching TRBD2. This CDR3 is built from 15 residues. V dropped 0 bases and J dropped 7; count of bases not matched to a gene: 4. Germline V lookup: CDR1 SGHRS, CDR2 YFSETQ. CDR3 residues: CASSLAVLAGNEQFF. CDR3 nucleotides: TGCGCCAGCAGCTTGGCCGTACTAGCGGGGAATGAGCAGTTCTTC.

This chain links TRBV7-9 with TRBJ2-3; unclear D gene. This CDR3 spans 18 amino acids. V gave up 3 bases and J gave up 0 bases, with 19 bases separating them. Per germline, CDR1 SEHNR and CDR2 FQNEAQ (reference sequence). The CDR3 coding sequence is TGTGCCAGCAGCTTTCCGTTGACGGCGGCAGCTAGCACAGATACGCAGTATTTT. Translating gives CASSFPLTAAASTDTQYF.

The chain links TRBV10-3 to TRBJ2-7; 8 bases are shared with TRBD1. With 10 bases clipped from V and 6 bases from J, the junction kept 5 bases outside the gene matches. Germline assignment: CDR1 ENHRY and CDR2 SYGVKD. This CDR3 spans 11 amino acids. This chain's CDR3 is CATAGGSEQYF. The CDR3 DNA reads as TGTGCCACTGCAGGGGGCAGCGAGCAGTACTTC.

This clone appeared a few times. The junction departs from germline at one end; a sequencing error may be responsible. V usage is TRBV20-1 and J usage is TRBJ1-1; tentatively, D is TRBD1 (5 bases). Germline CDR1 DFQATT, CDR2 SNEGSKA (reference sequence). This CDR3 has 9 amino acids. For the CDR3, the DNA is TGCAGTGCTGAGGGGTCGCGAGACTTT. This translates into CSAEGSRDF.